This record covers a single T cell receptor beta chain. Its antigen is still unknown. The sample originates from a study of radiotherapy plus CTLA-4 blockade in lung cancer. Overall study: Patients showed objective responses in 18% of cases and disease control in approximately 28%.

J gave up 5 bases and V 3 bases, and 7 bases lay outside the gene matches. The CDR3 spans 15 residues. The V gene's germline CDR1 is ENHRY and CDR2 SYGVKD. Study results and caveats: TCR clones of tumor origin grew in blood after radiotherapy plus ipilimumab. Alongside interferon-beta, early blood T cell clone dynamics were reportedly the best predictor of response.

This table comes from immunoSEQ multiplex PCR, and its TCRdb copy is limited to in-frame clones, with some not included. Among 100,000 to 150,000 clones listed, 65% to 85% were seen once. Ipilimumab-mediated CTLA-4 blockade plus focal radiation was given to patients having chemo-refractory metastatic non-small-cell lung cancer. This specimen consisted of peripheral blood, obtained from a patient treated with radiotherapy plus ipilimumab. The TCR comes from a human donor with non-small cell lung cancer who had a partial response to radiotherapy plus ipilimumab. The chain employs TRBV10-3 and TRBJ1-1; 9 bases are a match to TRBD1. In nucleotides, the CDR3 is TGTGCCATCAGTGACCCCGGACAGGGGCGAACTGAAGCTTTCTTT. Protein sequence: CAISDPGQGRTEAFF.